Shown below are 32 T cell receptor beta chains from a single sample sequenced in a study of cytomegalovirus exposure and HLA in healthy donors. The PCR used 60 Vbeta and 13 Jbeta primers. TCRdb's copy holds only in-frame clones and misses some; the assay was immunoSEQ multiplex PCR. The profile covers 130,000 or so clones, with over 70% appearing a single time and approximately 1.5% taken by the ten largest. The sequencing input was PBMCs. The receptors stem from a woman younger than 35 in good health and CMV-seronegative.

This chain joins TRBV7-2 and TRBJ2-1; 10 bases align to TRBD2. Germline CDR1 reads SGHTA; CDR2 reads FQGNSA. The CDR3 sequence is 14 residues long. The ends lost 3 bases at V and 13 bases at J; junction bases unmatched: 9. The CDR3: CASSFGAAGGLQFF. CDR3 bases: TGTGCCAGCAGCTTTGGGGCAGCGGGAGGGTTACAGTTCTTC.

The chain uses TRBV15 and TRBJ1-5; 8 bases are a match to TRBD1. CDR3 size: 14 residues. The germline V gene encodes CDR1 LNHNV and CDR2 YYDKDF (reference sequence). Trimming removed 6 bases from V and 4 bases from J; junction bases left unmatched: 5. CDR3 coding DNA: TGTGCCACCAGTGAGGACAGGGAGAATCAGCCCCAGCATTTT. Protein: CATSEDRENQPQHF.

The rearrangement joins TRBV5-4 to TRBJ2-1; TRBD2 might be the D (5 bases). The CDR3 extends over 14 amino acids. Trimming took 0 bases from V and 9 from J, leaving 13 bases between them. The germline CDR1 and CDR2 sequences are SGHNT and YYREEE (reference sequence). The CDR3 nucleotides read TGTGCCAGCAGCTTGGAAGTGAGGGCGGGTGAGCAGTTCTTC. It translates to CASSLEVRAGEQFF.

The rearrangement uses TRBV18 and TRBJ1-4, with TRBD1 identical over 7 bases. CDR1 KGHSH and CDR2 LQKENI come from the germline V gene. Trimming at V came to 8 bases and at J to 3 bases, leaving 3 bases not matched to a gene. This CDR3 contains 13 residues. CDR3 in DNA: TGTGCCAGCGGGACAGACCCTAATGAAAAACTGTTTTTT. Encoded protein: CASGTDPNEKLFF.

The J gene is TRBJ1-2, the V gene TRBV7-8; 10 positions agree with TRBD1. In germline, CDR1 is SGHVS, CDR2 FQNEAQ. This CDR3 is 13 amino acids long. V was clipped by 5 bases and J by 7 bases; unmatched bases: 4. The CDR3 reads CASSPGTGVGYTF. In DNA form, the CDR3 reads TGTGCCAGCAGCCCCGGGACAGGGGTTGGCTACACCTTC. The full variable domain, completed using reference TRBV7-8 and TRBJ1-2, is GAGVSQSPRYKVAKRGQDVALRCDPISGHVSLFWYQQALGQGPEFLTYFQNEAQLDKSGLPSDRFFAERPEGSVSTLKIQRTQQEDSAVYLCASSPGTGVGYTFGSGTRLTVV.

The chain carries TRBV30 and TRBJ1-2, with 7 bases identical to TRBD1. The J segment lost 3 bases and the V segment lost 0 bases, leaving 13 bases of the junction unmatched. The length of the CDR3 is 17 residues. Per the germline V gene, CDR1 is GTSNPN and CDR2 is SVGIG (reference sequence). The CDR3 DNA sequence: TGTGCCTGGAGTGTACCAGCCAGGGGGGCAAGATACTATGGCTACACCTTC. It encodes CAWSVPARGARYYGYTF.

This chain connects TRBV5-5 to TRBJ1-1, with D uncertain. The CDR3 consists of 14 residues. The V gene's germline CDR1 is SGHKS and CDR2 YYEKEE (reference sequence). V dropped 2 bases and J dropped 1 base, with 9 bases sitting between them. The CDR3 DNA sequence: TGTGCCAGCAGCTTCCGGGGTACGAACACTGAAGCTTTCTTT. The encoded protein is CASSFRGTNTEAFF.

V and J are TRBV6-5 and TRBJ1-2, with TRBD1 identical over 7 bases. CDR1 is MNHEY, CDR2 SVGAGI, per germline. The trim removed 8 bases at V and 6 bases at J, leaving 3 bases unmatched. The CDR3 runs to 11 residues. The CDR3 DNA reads TGTGCCAGCGTACAGGGGAATGGCTACACCTTC. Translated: CASVQGNGYTF.

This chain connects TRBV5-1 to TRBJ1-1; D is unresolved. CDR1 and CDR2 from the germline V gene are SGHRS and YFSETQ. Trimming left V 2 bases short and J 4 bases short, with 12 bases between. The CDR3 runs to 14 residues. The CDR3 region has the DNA TGCGCCAGCAGCTTAACCACACAGTCCACTGAAGCTTTCTTT. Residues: CASSLTTQSTEAFF.

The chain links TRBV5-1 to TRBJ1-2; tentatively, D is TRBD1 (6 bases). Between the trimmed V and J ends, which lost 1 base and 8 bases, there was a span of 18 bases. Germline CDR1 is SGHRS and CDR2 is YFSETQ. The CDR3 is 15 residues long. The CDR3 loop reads CASSLYDRSLGGYTF. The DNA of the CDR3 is TGCGCCAGCAGCTTGTATGACAGGTCCCTCGGGGGCTACACCTTC.

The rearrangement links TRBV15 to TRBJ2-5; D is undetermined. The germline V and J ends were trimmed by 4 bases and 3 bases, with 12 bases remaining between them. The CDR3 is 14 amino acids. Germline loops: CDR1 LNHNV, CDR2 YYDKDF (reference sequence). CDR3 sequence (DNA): TGTGCCACCAGCACTGCCCAAACAAAAGAGACCCAGTACTTC. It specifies CATSTAQTKETQYF. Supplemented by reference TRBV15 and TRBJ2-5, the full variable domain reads DAMVIQNPRYQVTQFGKPVTLSCSQTLNHNVMYWYQQKSSQAPKLLFHYYDKDFNNEADTPDNFQSRRPNTSFCFLDIRSPGLGDTAMYLCATSTAQTKETQYFGPGTRLLVL.

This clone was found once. The CDR3 region has the DNA TGTGCCAGTACTTGGACAGCCTACAATGAGCAGTTCTTC. Its protein product is CASTWTAYNEQFF. V gene TRBV13 combines with J gene TRBJ2-1; perhaps TRBD1 as D (6 bases). This CDR3 is 13 amino acids long. Germline V gene sequence: CDR1 PRHDT, CDR2 FYEKMQ (reference sequence). The V end was cut by 9 bases, the J end by 2 bases, with 11 bases between.

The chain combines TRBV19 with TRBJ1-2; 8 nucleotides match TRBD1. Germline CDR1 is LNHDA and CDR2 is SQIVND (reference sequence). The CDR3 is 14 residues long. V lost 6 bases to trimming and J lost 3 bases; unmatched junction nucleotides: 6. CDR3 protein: CASRRTGTDYGYTF. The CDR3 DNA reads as TGTGCCAGTAGAAGGACAGGGACCGACTATGGCTACACCTTC.

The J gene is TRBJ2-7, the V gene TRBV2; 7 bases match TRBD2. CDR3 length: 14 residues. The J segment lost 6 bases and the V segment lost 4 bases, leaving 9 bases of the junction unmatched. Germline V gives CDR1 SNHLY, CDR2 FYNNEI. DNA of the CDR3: TGTGCCAGCAGTGGGGGCAGCGGGATCATCGAGCAGTACTTC. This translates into CASSGGSGIIEQYF.

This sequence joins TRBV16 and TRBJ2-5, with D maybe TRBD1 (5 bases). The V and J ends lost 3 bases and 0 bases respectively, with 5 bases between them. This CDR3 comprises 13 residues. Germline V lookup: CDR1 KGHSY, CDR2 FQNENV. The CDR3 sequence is CASSHRDQETQYF. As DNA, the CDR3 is TGTGCCAGCAGCCACAGGGACCAAGAGACCCAGTACTTC.

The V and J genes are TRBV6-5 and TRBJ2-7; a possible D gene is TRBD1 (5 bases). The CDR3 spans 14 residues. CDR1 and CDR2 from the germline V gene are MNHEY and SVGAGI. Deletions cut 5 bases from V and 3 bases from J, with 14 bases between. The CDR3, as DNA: TGTGCCAGCAGTAGCACCAGGGTACTCTACGAGCAGTACTTC. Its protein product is CASSSTRVLYEQYF.

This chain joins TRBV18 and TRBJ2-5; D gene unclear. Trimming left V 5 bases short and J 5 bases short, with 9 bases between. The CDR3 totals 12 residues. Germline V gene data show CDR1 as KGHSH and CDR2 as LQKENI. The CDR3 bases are TGTGCCAGCTCATTCCGGGTCGAGACCCAGTACTTC. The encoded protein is CASSFRVETQYF. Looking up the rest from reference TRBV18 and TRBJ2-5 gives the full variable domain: NAGVMQNPRHLVRRRGQEARLRCSPMKGHSHVYWYRQLPEEGLKFMVYLQKENIIDESGMPKERFSAEFPKEGPSILRIQQVVRGDSAAYFCASSFRVETQYFGPGTRLLVL.

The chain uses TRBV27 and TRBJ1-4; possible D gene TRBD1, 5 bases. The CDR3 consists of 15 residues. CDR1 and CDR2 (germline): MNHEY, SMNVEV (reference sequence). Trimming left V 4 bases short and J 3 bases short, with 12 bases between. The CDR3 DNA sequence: TGTGCCAGCAGTTATACGTGGGGGGCTAATGAAAAACTGTTTTTT. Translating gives CASSYTWGANEKLFF.

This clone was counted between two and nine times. For the CDR3, the DNA is TGTGCCAGCAGTTATGCGGGTGGCAATCAGCCCCAGCATTTT. Translated, it gives CASSYAGGNQPQHF. The chain couples TRBV6-6 to TRBJ1-5; no reliable D call. The length of the CDR3 is 14 residues. V was clipped by 3 bases and J by 2 bases, with 8 bases between them. Germline V gives CDR1 MNHNY, CDR2 SVGAGI (reference sequence).

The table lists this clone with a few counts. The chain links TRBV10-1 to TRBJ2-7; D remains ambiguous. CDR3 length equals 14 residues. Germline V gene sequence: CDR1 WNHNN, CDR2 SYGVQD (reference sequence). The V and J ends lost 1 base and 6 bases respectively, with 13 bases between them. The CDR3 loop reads CASSELYGAGEQYF. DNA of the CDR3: TGCGCCAGCAGTGAGTTATACGGTGCAGGCGAGCAGTACTTC.

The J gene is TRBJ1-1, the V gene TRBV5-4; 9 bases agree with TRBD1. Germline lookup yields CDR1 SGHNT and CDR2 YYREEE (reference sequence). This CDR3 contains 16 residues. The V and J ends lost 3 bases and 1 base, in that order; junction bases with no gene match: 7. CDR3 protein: CASSSGQGRSNTEAFF. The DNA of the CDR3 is TGTGCCAGCAGCTCAGGACAGGGGAGGTCGAACACTGAAGCTTTCTTT.

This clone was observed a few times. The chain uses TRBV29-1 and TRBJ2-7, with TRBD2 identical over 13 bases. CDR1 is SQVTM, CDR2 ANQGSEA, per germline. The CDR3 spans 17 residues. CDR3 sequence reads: CNVTGLAGLGRAYEQYF. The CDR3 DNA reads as TGCAACGTAACGGGACTAGCGGGGCTGGGTAGGGCTTACGAGCAGTACTTC.

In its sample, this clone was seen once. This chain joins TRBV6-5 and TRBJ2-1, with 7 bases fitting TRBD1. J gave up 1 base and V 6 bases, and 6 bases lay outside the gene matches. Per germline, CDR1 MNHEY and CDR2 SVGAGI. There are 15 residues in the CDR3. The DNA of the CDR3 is TGTGCCAGCAGCTTACAGGGGTCATCCTACAATGAGCAGTTCTTC. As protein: CASSLQGSSYNEQFF.

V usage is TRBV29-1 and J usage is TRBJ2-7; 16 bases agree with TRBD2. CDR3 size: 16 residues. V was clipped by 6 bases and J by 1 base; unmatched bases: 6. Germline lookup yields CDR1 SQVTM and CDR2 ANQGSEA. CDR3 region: CSVGTSGRAGSYEQYF. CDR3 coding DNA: TGCAGCGTCGGGACTAGCGGGAGGGCCGGGTCCTACGAGCAGTACTTC.

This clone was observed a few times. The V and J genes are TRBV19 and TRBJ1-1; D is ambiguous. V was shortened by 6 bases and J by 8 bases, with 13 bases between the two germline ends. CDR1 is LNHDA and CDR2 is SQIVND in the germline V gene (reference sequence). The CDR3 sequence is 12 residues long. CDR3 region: CASSHGWEEAFF. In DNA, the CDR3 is TGTGCCAGTAGCCATGGCTGGGAGGAAGCTTTCTTT.

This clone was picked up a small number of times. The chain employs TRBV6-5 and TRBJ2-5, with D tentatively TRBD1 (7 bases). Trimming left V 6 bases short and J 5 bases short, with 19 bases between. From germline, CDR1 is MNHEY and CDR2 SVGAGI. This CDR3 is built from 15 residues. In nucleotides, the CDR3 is TGTGCCAGCAGACGCGACAGGGAGGCAGCGGAGACCCAGTACTTC. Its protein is CASRRDREAAETQYF.

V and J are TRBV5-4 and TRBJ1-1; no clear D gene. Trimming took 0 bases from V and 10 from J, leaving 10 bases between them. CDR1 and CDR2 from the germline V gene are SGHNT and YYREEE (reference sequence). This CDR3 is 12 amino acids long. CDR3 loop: CASSLGSGVAFF. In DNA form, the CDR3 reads TGTGCCAGCAGCTTGGGGTCGGGAGTAGCTTTCTTT.

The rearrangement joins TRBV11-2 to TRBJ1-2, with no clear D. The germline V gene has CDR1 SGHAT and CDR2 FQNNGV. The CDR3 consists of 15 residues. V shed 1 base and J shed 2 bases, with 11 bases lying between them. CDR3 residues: CASSLASNRNYGYTF. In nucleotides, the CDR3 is TGTGCCAGCAGCTTAGCCTCAAACAGAAACTATGGCTACACCTTC. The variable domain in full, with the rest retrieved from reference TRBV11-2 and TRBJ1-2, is EAGVAQSPRYKIIEKRQSVAFWCNPISGHATLYWYQQILGQGPKLLIQFQNNGVVDDSQLPKDRFSAERLKGVDSTLKIQPAKLEDSAVYLCASSLASNRNYGYTFGSGTRLTVV.

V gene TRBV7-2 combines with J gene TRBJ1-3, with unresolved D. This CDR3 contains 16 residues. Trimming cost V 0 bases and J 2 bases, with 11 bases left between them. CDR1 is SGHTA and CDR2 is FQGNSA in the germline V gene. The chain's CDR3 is CASSLAFAGTGNTIYF. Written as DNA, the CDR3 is TGTGCCAGCAGCTTAGCGTTCGCGGGGACTGGAAACACCATATATTTT.

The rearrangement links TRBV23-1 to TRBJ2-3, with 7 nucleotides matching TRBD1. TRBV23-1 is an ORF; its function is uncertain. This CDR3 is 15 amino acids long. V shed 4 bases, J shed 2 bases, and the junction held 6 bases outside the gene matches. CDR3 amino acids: CASSPETGSTDTQYF. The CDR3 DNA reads TGCGCCAGCAGTCCGGAGACAGGGTCCACAGATACGCAGTATTTT.

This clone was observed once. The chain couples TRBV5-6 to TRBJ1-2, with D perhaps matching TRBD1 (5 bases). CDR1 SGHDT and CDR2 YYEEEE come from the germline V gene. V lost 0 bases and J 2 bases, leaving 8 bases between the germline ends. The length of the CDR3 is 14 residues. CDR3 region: CASSLAGGNYGYTF. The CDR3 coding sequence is TGTGCCAGCAGCTTGGCCGGGGGGAACTATGGCTACACCTTC.

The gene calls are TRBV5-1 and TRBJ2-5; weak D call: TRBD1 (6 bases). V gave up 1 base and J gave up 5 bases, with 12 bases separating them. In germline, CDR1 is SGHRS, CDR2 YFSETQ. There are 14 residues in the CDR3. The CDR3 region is CASSLRQGSETQYF. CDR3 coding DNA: TGCGCCAGCAGCTTGCGGCAGGGGAGCGAGACCCAGTACTTC.